This TCR beta chain was identified during a study of blood T cell repertoires in COVID-19. In the study overall: Material from acute and convalescent COVID-19 was sourced from the United States, Italy and Spain.

Adults between about 18 and 89 years of age took part from about two dozen US areas. Participants' own reports of clinical history determined their cohort assignment. Under the authors' procedure: Using reference gene primer amplification, nucleated cell counts were estimated. Produced via immunoSEQ multiplex PCR; TCRdb's table is partial and in-frame only. Clone size and the V and J calls come from that table; the DNA yielded D and trimming. The sample shows around 110,000 clones, 65% to 85% of them seen only once. The CDR3 contains 11 residues. Between the trimmed V and J ends, which lost 3 bases and 8 bases, there was a span of 7 bases. Germline V gives CDR1 MDHEN, CDR2 SYDVKM.

Sequencing was carried out using PBMCs or T cells enriched from blood (not recorded which). The chain employs TRBV28 and TRBJ1-2, with no clear D. The receptor was isolated from a woman between 25 and 40 years old who had recovered from COVID-19. CDR3 loop: CASSLARGYTF. The CDR3 nucleotides are TGTGCCAGCAGTTTGGCCCGCGGCTACACCTTC.